This T cell receptor beta chain was identified during a study of shared clonotypes between healthy human individuals. This clone has just one count. Trimming pared 4 bases from V and 1 base from J, leaving 10 bases between. The CDR3 is 14 residues long. Germline CDR1 KGHSY, CDR2 FQNENV. The assay ran at deep level. The material for each subset, its genomic DNA, was split evenly across several immunoSEQ plates. Assay: immunoSEQ multiplex PCR; the TCRdb copy retains only in-frame clones and omits some. This table holds hundreds of thousands of clones, around 96% found once. Naive CD8 cells lacked CD45RO, underwent positive selection for CCR7 and left out terminally differentiated effector memory CD45RA+ cells. The donor cohort consisted entirely of Caucasian adults residing in Nashville, Tennessee.

The sample consisted of naive CD8+ T cells sorted from blood. The gene calls are TRBV16 and TRBJ1-1; no firm D call. The sequence derives from a woman aged 25 to 39 in good health. CDR3 sequence: CASSPLGPNTEAFF. The CDR3 DNA follows: TGTGCCAGCAGCCCCCTGGGCCCGAACACTGAAGCTTTCTTT. Together with reference TRBV16 and TRBJ1-1, the CDR3 gives the full variable domain: GEEVAQTPKHLVRGEGQKAKLYCAPIKGHSYVFWYQQVLKNEFKFLISFQNENVFDETGMPKERFSAKCLPNSPCSLEIQATKLEDSAVYFCASSPLGPNTEAFFGQGTRLTVV.